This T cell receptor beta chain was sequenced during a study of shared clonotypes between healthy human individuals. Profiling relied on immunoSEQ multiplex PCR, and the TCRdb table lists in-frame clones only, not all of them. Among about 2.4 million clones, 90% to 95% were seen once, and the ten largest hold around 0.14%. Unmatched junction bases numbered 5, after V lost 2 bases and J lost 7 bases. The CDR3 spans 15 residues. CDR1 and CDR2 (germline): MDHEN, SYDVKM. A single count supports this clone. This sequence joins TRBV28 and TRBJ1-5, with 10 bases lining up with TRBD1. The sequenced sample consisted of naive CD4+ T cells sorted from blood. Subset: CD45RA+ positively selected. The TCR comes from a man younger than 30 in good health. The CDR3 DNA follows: TGTGCCAGCAGTTTAGGACAGGGGGTTGTACAGCCCCAGCATTTT. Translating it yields CASSLGQGVVQPQHF. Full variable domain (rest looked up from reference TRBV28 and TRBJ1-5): DVKVTQSSRYLVKRTGEKVFLECVQDMDHENMFWYRQDPGLGLRLIYFSYDVKMKEKGDIPEGYSVSREKKERFSLILESASTNQTSMYLCASSLGQGVVQPQHFGDGTRLSIL.